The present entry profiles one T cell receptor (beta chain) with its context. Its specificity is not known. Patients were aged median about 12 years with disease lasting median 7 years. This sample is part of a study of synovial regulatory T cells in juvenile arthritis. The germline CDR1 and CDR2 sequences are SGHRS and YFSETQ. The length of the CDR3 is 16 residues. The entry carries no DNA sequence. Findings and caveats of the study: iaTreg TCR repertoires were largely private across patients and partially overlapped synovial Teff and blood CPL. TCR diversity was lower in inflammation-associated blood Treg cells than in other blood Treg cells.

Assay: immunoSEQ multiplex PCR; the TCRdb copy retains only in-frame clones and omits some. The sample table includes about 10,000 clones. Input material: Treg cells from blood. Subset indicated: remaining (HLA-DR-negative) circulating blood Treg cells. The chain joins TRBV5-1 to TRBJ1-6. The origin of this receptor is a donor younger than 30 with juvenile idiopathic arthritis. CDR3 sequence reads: CASSLGRGAGNSPLHF.